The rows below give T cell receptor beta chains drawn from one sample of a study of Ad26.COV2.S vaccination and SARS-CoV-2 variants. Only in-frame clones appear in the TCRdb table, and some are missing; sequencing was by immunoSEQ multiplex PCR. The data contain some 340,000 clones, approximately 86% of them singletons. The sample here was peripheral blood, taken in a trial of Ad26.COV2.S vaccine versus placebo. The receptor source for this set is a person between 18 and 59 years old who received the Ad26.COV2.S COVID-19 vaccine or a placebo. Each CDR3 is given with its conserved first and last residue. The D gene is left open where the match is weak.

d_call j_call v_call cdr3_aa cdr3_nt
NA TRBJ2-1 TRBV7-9 CASSLYGINEQFF TGTGCCAGCAGCTTATACGGGATCAATGAGCAGTTCTTC
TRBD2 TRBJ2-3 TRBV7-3 CASSLGSGVSTDTQYF TGTGCCAGCAGCTTAGGTAGCGGGGTTAGCACAGATACGCAGTATTTT
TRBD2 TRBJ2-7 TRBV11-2 CASRTQAGPSGGTYEQYF TGTGCCAGCAGGACTCAAGCCGGGCCTAGCGGGGGGACCTACGAGCAGTACTTC
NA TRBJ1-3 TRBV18 CASSPTGSNSGNTIYF TGTGCCAGCTCACCAACAGGGAGTAATTCTGGAAACACCATATATTTT
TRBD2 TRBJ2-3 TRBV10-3 CAISGTSGGPDTDTQYF TGTGCCATCAGTGGGACTAGCGGGGGACCTGACACAGATACGCAGTATTTT
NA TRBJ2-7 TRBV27 CASRGGVYEQYF TGTGCCAGCAGAGGGGGGGTCTACGAGCAGTACTTC
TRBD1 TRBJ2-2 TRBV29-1 CSVRQGAITGELFF TGCAGCGTAAGACAGGGGGCGATCACCGGGGAGCTGTTTTTT
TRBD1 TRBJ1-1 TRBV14 CASSPLTGGVEAFF TGTGCCAGCAGCCCCCTGACAGGGGGGGTGGAAGCTTTCTTT
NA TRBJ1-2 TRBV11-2 CASSKEPAYGYTF TGTGCCAGCAGTAAAGAACCGGCCTATGGCTACACCTTC
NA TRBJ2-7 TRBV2 CASSGRPYEQYF TGTGCCAGCAGTGGACGACCCTACGAGCAGTACTTC
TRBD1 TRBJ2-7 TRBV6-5 CASSYSGQGAPYEQYF TGTGCCAGCAGTTACTCGGGACAGGGTGCCCCCTACGAGCAGTACTTC
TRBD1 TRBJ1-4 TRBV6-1 CASSDGTGTSGWEKLFF TGTGCCAGCAGTGATGGGACAGGGACCTCGGGGTGGGAAAAACTGTTTTTT
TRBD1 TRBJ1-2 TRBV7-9 CASSLGTGDGYTF TGTGCCAGCAGCTTAGGGACAGGGGATGGCTACACCTTC
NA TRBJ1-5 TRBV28 CASSFQGPAQPQHF TGTGCCAGCAGTTTTCAGGGGCCGGCTCAGCCCCAGCATTTT
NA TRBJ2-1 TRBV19 CASSISDSQYNEQFF TGTGCCAGTAGTATCTCTGATTCCCAATACAATGAGCAGTTCTTC
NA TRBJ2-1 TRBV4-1 CASSPLAVGTPTGNEQFF TGCGCCAGCAGCCCCTTAGCTGTCGGGACACCCACGGGAAATGAGCAGTTCTTC
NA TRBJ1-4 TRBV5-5 CASSLGATNEKLFF TGTGCCAGCAGCTTGGGCGCAACTAATGAAAAACTGTTTTTT
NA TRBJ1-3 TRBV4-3 CASSQDRGNTIYF TGCGCCAGCAGCCAAGATAGGGGGAACACCATATATTTT
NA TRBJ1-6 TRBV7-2 CASSLKVAGGTLNSPLHF TGTGCCAGCAGCCTCAAGGTTGCCGGTGGGACTTTAAATTCACCCCTCCACTTT
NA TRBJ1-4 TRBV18 CASSPSAVTNEKLFF TGTGCCAGCTCACCATCCGCGGTTACTAATGAAAAACTGTTTTTT
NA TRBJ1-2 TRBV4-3 CASSQRPASGGYTF TGCGCCAGCAGCCAAAGACCGGCCTCGGGGGGCTACACCTTC
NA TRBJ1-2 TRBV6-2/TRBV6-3 CASSSSVTGFSYGYTF TGTGCCAGCAGTTCATCCGTTACAGGGTTCAGCTATGGCTACACCTTC